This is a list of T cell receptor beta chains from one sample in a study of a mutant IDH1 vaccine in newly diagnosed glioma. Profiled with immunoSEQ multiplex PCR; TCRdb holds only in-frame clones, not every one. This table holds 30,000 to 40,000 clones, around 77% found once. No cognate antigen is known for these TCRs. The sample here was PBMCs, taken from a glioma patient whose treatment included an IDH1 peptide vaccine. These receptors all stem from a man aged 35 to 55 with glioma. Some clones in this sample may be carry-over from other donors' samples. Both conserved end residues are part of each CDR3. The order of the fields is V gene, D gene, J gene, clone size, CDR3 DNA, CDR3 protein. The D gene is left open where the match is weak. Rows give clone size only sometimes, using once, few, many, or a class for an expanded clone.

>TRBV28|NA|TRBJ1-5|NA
TGTGCCAGCCGAGGACAGAATCAGCCCCAGCATTTT
CASRGQNQPQHF
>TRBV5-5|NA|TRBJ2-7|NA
TGTGCCAGCAGCTTCGGCCCGGTTAGATCCAGCTCCTACGAGCAGTACTTC
CASSFGPVRSSSYEQYF
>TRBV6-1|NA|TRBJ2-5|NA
TGTGCCAGCAGTGGTCTAAGGTCACAGGGCCAAGAGACCCAGTACTTC
CASSGLRSQGQETQYF
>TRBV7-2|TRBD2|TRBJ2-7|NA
TGTGCCAGCAGCTTGACTAGCGGGGGCTCCTACGAGCAGTACTTC
CASSLTSGGSYEQYF
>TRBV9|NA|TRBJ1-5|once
TGTGCCAGCAGCCCCGGGTTTAGCAATCAGCCCCAGCATTTT
CASSPGFSNQPQHF
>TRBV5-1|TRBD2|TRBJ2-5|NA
TGCGCCAGCAGCTTGGCCCCCGGACTAGCGGGGGGGCAAGAGACCCAGTACTTC
CASSLAPGLAGGQETQYF
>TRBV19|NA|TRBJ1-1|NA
TGTGCCAGTAGTATCTCTAGGGGCGCCAAGTTGGACACTGAAGCTTTCTTT
CASSISRGAKLDTEAFF
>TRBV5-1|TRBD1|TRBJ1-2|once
TGCGCCAGCAGCCCAGGACAGGGTGGTGTCGGCTATGGCTACACCTTC
CASSPGQGGVGYGYTF
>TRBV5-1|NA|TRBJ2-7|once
TGCGCCAGCAGCTTGGCCAAGCACAGGGCAATAGACGAGCAGTACTTC
CASSLAKHRAIDEQYF
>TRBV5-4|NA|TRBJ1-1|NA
TGTGCCAGCAGCGATAACAGACAGTTGAACACTGAAGCTTTCTTT
CASSDNRQLNTEAFF
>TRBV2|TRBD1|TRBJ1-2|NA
TGTGCCAGCAGGGACAGGGGCTATGGCTACACCTTC
CASRDRGYGYTF
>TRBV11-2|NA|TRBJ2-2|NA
TGTGCCAACCATCAGGGACCCGGGGAGCTGTTTTTT
CANHQGPGELFF
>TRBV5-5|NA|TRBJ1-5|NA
TGTGCCAGCAGCTTGAGAGAGGGGCGCAATCAGCCCCAGCATTTT
CASSLREGRNQPQHF
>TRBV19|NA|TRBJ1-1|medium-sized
TGTGCCAGTAGTAGGGACTTCGCCGCTTTCTTT
CASSRDFAAFF
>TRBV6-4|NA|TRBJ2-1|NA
TGTGCCATCACGGAGAGGGGGAGCTCCTACAATGAGCAGTTCTTC
CAITERGSSYNEQFF
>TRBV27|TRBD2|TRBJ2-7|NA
TGTGCCAGCAGTCGTATAGCGGGGAGCTACGAGCAGTACTTC
CASSRIAGSYEQYF
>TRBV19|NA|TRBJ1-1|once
TGTGCCAGTAGTAGTTGGGGGAAGAACACTGAAGCTTTCTTT
CASSSWGKNTEAFF
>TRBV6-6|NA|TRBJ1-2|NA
TGTGCCAGCAAGGGATTGGACTATGGCTACACCTTC
CASKGLDYGYTF
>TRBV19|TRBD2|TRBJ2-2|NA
TGTGCCAGTAGTATGACTAGCGGTGCCGGGGAGCTGTTTTTT
CASSMTSGAGELFF
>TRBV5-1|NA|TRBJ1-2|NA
TGCGCCAGCAGCTTGGAGGGACGATCACCGTCTAACTATGGCTACACCTTC
CASSLEGRSPSNYGYTF
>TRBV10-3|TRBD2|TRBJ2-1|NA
TGTGCCATTAGCGGGGTCTCCTACAATGAGCAGTTCTTC
CAISGVSYNEQFF
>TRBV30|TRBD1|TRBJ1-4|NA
TGTGCCTGGAGTTGGGGTGACAGGGAGAATGAAAAACTGTTTTTT
CAWSWGDRENEKLFF
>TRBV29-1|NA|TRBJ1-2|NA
TGCAGCGTTGCTTTGGGCTCGCCTAAAGCCTACACCTTC
CSVALGSPKAYTF
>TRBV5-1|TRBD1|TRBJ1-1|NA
TGCGCCAGCAGCAGGGGGGACAGGCCGAACACTGAAGCTTTGTTT
CASSRGDRPNTEALF
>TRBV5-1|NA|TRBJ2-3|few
TGCGCCAGCAGCTTGGCCTTTGCGGTAGCAGATACGCAGTATTTT
CASSLAFAVADTQYF
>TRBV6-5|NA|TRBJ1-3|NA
TGTGCCAGCAGTTATGCAGACATTCCTGGAAACACCATATATTTT
CASSYADIPGNTIYF
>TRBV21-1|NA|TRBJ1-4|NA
TGTGCCAGCAAACTAATTATTGACAGAGAGGGGAAACTGTTTTTT
CASKLIIDREGKLFF
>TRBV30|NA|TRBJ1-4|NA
TGTGCCTGGAGTGTCGGGACTGGGGGAAAACTGTTTTTT
CAWSVGTGGKLFF
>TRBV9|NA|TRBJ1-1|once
TGTGCCAGCAGCGTAGCTAGGGGCGGCACTGAAGCTTTCTTT
CASSVARGGTEAFF
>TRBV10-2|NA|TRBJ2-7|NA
TGCGCCAGCAGTGAGTCGACGTTCACGGCCCTCGGGTTC
CASSESTFTALGF
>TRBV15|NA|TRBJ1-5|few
TGTGCCACCAGCAGAGAAGTCTGGAGCGAGAGGCAGCCCCAGCATTTT
CATSREVWSERQPQHF
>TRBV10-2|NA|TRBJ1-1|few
TGCGCCAGCATACCAGACGTTAACACTGAAGCTTTCTTT
CASIPDVNTEAFF
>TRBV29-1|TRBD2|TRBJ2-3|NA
TGCAGCGCCGGACATCCTCAAGCGGGGGGATCAGATACGCAGTATTTT
CSAGHPQAGGSDTQYF
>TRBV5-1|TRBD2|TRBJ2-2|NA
TGCGCCAGCAGCTTCCTAAGACGGGGGGGATGGACCGGGGAGCTGTTTTTT
CASSFLRRGGWTGELFF
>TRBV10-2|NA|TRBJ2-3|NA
TGCGCCAGCAGGGGCTTAGGGTTAGCAGATACGCAGTATTTT
CASRGLGLADTQYF
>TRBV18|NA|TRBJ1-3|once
TGTGCCAGCTCACCACCGGGCGGGACGCGTGGAAACACCATATATTTT
CASSPPGGTRGNTIYF
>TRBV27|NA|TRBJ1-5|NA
TGTGCCAGCAGCCTTACAGGTAATCAGCCCCAGCATTTT
CASSLTGNQPQHF
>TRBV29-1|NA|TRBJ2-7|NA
TGCAGCGTTGAAGAAGTAAGGGGGGGCCTTGGATCGCGGAAGTACTTC
CSVEEVRGGLGSRKYF
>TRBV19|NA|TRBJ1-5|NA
TGTGCCAGTAGTATTAAGGCAGGGCCTCAGCCCCAGCATTTT
CASSIKAGPQPQHF
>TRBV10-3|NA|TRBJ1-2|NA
TGTGCCATCAGTGAGTCGGGGGGGCTAAGGACCTTC
CAISESGGLRTF
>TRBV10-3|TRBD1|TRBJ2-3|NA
TGTGCCATCAGTGACTCCGGGACAGGGGGCACAGATACGCAGTATTTT
CAISDSGTGGTDTQYF
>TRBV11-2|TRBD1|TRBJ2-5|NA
TGTGCCAGCAGCCCTCGGACAGGACAAGAGACCCAGTACTTC
CASSPRTGQETQYF
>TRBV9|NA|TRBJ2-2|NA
TGTGCCAGCAGCGGGGACACCGGGGAGCTGTTTTTT
CASSGDTGELFF
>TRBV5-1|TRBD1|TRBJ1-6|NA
TGCGCCAGCAGCTCTGGACAGGCCGCTACACCCCTCCACTTT
CASSSGQAATPLHF
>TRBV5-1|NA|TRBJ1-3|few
TGCGCCAGCAGTCCCGGGACGGACTATCTAAGAGGAAACACCATATATTTT
CASSPGTDYLRGNTIYF
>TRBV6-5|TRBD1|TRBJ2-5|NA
TGTGCCAGCAGTTACACGACAGGGGGTGAGACCCAGTACTTC
CASSYTTGGETQYF
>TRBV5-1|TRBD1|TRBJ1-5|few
TGCGCCAGCAGCCCGGGACAGGGAAGCAATCAGCCCCAGCATTTT
CASSPGQGSNQPQHF
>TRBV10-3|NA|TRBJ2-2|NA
TGTGCCATCAGTGCGGCAGAGAACACCGGGGAGCTGTTTTTT
CAISAAENTGELFF
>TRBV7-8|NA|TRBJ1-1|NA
TGTGCCAGCAGCTTATCCGCGAGGGCTGAAGCTTTCTTT
CASSLSARAEAFF
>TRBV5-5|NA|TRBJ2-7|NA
TGTGCCAGCAGCACCTCCACGGGATCCTACGAGCAGTACTTC
CASSTSTGSYEQYF
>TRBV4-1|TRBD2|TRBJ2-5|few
TGCGCCAGCAGCCAAGGGACTAGCGGCCCCAAAAAAGAGACCCAGTACTTC
CASSQGTSGPKKETQYF
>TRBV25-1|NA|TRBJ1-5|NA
TGTGCCAGCAGTGATGTAGGGGTAGAGCAGCCCCAGCATTTT
CASSDVGVEQPQHF
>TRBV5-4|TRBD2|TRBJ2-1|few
TGTGCCAGCAGCCTGTACCGCGGGGGGGCTAATGAGCAGTTCTTC
CASSLYRGGANEQFF
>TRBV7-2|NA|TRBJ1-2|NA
TGTGCCAGCAGCTTAGCGGTCAGCTTCTATGGCTACACCTTC
CASSLAVSFYGYTF
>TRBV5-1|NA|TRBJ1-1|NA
TGCGCCAGCAGCTTGGCATGGCAGTCGAACACTGAAGCTTTCTTT
CASSLAWQSNTEAFF
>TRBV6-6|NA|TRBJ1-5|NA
TGTGCCAGCAGTAGAAGCAATCAGCCCCAGCATTTT
CASSRSNQPQHF
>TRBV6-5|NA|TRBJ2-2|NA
TGTGCCAGCAGTTACTCATTGGCGATCGGCACCGGGGAGCTGTTTTTT
CASSYSLAIGTGELFF
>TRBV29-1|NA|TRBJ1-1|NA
TGCAGCGTTGAGGAAGGAGCTGAAGCTTTCTTT
CSVEEGAEAFF